This TCR beta chain is drawn from a study of cytomegalovirus exposure and HLA in healthy donors (dated by TCRdb to between 2016 and 2019). Broadly, across the study: An earlier analysis of approximately 640 of the donors reported 250 to 300 Gb of sequence data and approximately 110 million unique TCR beta sequences from about 179 million T cells. Around 300 gigabases of sequencing data and around 87 million unique TCR sequences were included in an early release covering roughly 600 HLA-typed donors. Of the 300 to 500 genotyped donors, 81% were placed in the genetic ancestry cluster associated with self-reported Caucasian donors. The study was designed to test whether signatures of past pathogen exposure could be identified by cataloging public T cell receptors. Using immunosequencing, the study profiled T cell repertoires from 500 to 800 subjects and related those repertoires to cytomegalovirus serostatus. A separate validation cohort of roughly 130 different subjects was used in addition to the approximately 700-subject first cohort. To predict cytomegalovirus infection status, the study brought together high-throughput TCR immunosequencing, statistical association of individual TCRs with disease status, and machine learning. In a later analysis, previously published TCR beta repertoires from roughly 710 donors were re-analyzed and high-resolution HLA genotyping was added so that TCR occurrence patterns could be studied. In the later analysis, no new phenotypic data were used to find candidate immune exposures; instead, reliance was placed on TCR beta sequences and their occurrence across donors. In an earlier analysis of 587 of the donors, high-throughput TCR beta sequencing was used to judge whether each TCR beta V gene segment behaved as functional or pseudogenic. Donor age, sex, ethnicity and CMV serostatus were compiled alongside the repertoire data. Genome-wide SNP genotypes for about 55% of the 666 donors were used in a later genetic analysis, which treated that subset as a discovery cohort. All discovery cohort repertoires had been generated using a single sequencing platform. HLA typing included class I and class II loci at four-digit resolution. Typing coverage differed by locus: A, B, C, DRB1 and DQB1 were typed in roughly 620-630 donors, DQA1 in 500 to 550, DPA1 in some 570, and DPB1 in 472. Several DR-DQ haplotypes were treated as single units for association and clustering because of strong linkage in the cohort. Across about 370 genotyped donors of the cohort, an average of approximately 220,000 unique TCR beta nucleotide sequences per donor were sequenced, and 15% to 20% of those sequences were non-productive.

Receptor amplification or capture employed the immunoSEQ multiplex PCR assay. For the multiplex PCR, a mixture combining 60 forward primers for TCR Vbeta segments and 13 reverse primers for TCR Jbeta segments was used. Amplification of the CDR3 region of rearranged TCR beta genes was performed with a multiplex PCR assay on genomic DNA. The amplified TCR beta libraries were sequenced on the Illumina HiSeq System as 87-base-pair reads. Under the source paper's analysis protocol: Across the roughly 670 repertoires, a later analysis counted tens of millions of unique TCR beta chains, roughly 11 million of which were shared by at least two donors. A nearest-neighbor algorithm error-corrected the raw reads and collapsed the reads into unique sequences, merging closely related sequences to remove PCR and sequencing errors. Alignment of CDR3 sequences to IMGT reference sequences was used to assign V, D and J gene segments. Each retained sequence needed at least a six-nucleotide match to both a V gene segment and a J gene segment. A rearrangement was called productive if the CDR3 had no stop codons and remained in frame with V and J, and every other rearrangement was called non-productive. Following IMGT convention, CDR3 was defined as the stretch from the second conserved V-encoded cysteine to the conserved J-encoded phenylalanine. Sequences without an unambiguous match to a single V gene segment were excluded from the earlier analysis of approximately 560 of the donors. An earlier analysis of 450 to 650 of the donors called V segments functional above 56.7% productive rearrangements and segregating when the between-donor standard deviation exceeded 5%. A statistical classification framework was built to diagnose cytomegalovirus status from the catalog of TCR beta chain sequences. A later analysis assigned V and J genes by comparing TCR nucleotide sequences with IMGT/GENE-DB human TR gene sequences. The TCRdist pipeline was used in a later analysis to assign CDR3 sequences and most-parsimonious VDJ recombination scenarios. In a later analysis, every TCR beta chain was defined by the combination of its CDR3 amino acid sequence and its V-gene family, and reads without a unique V-gene family were dropped. To address suspected cross-contamination and a sequencing artifact, a later analysis removed approximately 600 highly shared, low-generation-probability nucleotide sequences. A later analysis calculated a clonal expansion index for each public chain from normalized within-repertoire ranks of inferred template counts. In a later analysis, generation probabilities were computed with a VDJ recombination model fitted to out-of-frame rearrangements, and the resulting probabilities were checked against IGoR. In a later analysis, hypergeometric tests were used to score TCR-TCR, TCR-HLA and TCR-CMV co-occurrence, with a repertoire-size bias correction applied to TCR pairs. In a later analysis, false discovery rates were estimated by permuting HLA or CMV assignments 20 times. In a later analysis, co-occurring TCRs were grouped using DBSCAN, with TCRdist sequence similarity added in when clustering inside HLA-allele-positive subsets. Repertoires with fewer than 30,000 or more than 120,000 public chains, plus five repertoires with anomalous nucleotide sharing, were excluded from co-occurrence clustering. Here the immuneACCESS table is served through TCRdb, limited to in-frame sequences with V and J called. Missing clones are a known gap in these copies; in checked studies unresolved V genes cover under half, and the rest lacks a known reason. V and J calls and clone size follow that table, whereas D and trimming were derived from the DNA. The sample table records hundreds of thousands of clones; around nine tenths of these occur just once. The top ten hold approximately 2.2% of the sample.

The germline V gene (reference sequence) yields MNHNY for CDR1 and SVGAGI for CDR2. The junction carries 7 bases between V and J, which are trimmed by 0 bases and 1 base respectively. The CDR3 holds 15 amino acids from the cysteine to the phenylalanine. Here the CDR3 DNA is all that survives: 45 bases in frame from base 1. Study-wide conclusions, independent of this receptor: Sequencing depth was assumed to be roughly uniform across donors in the presence/absence analyses, though that assumption may not hold. This cohort had only TCR beta chains sequenced, and the lack of alpha or paired-chain data limited which features could be detected. The earlier analysis of fewer than 750 of the donors excluded over 15 rarely observed V segments, including chromosome 9 orphons, because counts were too low. When HLA alleles, especially DR and DQ, strongly co-occurred, attributing TCR associations to individual alleles was difficult. It was suggested by the authors that the approach could potentially be generalized to other disease states and immunological phenotypes. Correlated functional status among segregating V segments might be attributable to linkage disequilibrium, but an unknown experimental factor could not be ruled out. Broadly in line with IMGT annotations, most TCR beta V segments showed up in productive rearrangements about 87% or about 30% of the time in an earlier analysis of several hundred of the donors. Some IMGT-functional V segments, including TRBV6-2 and TRBV6-3, could not be told apart with the 87-base-pair reads, so those segments were excluded. In a later analysis, most CMV-associated TCR beta chains were found to appear HLA-restricted, with HLA associations seemingly driven largely by CMV exposure. A further reported finding was that TCR beta sequences accurately predicted the HLA-A and HLA-B alleles for most subjects in the first cohort. The sequencing pipeline was judged likely to have produced a cluster of highly shared sequence variants as a technical artifact. Three of the identified cytomegalovirus-associated TCR beta chains were confirmed in vitro to be specific for cytomegalovirus antigens. Because some donors lacked HLA typing at each locus, the association tests relied only on the typed subset. In a later analysis, 16,951 TCR beta sequences were associated with specific HLA alleles at a false discovery rate of 0.05. Most TCR sequences were observed very rarely across donors, whereas some public TCRs were present in many individuals. The study gave a list of some 150 TCR beta chains associated with cytomegalovirus. The classifier was reported to diagnose cytomegalovirus status with high specificity and sensitivity in both the original cohort and the validation cohort. According to a later analysis, parvovirus B19, influenza, CMV and Epstein-Barr virus appeared linked to several top co-occurrence clusters. A later analysis found that TCR association rates varied across HLA loci, with DRB1 alleles showing the most associated TCRs and HLA-C alleles the fewest. An association between a missense DCLRE1C variant and V-gene and J-gene trimming of TCR beta chains was found in a later genetic analysis and replicated in an independent cohort. CMV serostatus was the only immune exposure information available for the cohort. In a later analysis, HLA-associated TCR beta chains showed more clonal expansion and lower generation probabilities than non-associated chains that were equally common. Compared with the approximately 710-donor mean, donors in an Asian-associated ancestry cluster had fewer N-insertions in productive TCRs, according to a later genetic analysis.

This clone was seen once. Its antigen is unknown. Base quality data are lacking; no much larger clone is found one base away. The cohort consisted of some 670 healthy bone marrow donors. All cohort members were sampled while nominally healthy, although unrecorded immune exposures were likely present. The donor tested CMV seronegative and was one of the 352 seronegative cohort members. Every donor gave a peripheral blood sample, and the peripheral blood mononuclear cells from that sample were used for TCR beta sequencing. The Qiagen DNeasy Blood Extraction Kit was used to extract genomic DNA from the blood cell samples.

The clonotype comes from a woman between 18 and 30 years old in good health and CMV-seronegative. Sequencing used PBMCs. The chain couples TRBV6-6 to TRBJ2-1; the D segment could be TRBD1, given 6 matching bases. The CDR3 protein sequence reads: CASSYSQGSYNEQFF. The DNA sequence is as follows: TGTGCCAGCAGTTACTCGCAGGGGTCCTACAATGAGCAGTTCTTC.